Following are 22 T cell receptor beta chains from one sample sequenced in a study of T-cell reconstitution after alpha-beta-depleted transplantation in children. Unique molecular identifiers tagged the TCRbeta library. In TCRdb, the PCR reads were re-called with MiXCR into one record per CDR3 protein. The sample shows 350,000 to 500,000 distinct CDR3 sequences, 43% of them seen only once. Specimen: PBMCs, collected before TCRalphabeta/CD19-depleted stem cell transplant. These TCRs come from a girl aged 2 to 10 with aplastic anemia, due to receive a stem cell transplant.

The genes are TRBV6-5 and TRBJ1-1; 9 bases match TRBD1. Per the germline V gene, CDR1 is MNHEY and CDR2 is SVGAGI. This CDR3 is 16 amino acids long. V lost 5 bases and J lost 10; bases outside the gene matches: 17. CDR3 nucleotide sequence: TGTGCCAGCAGTCTCGATCGGACAGGGGCACGAACGGGAGCTTTCTTT. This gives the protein CASSLDRTGARTGAFF.

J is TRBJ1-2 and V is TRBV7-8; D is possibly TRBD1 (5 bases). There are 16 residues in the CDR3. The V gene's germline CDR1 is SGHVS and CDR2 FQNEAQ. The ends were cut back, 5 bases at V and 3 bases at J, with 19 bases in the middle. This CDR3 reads CASSPYDSGQDYGYTF. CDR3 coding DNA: TGTGCCAGCAGCCCCTACGACAGCGGGCAAGACTATGGCTACACCTTC.

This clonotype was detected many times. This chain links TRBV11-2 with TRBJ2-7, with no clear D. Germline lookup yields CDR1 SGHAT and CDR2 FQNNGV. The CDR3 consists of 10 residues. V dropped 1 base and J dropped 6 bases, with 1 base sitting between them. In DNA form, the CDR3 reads TGTGCCAGCAGCTTAGCCGAGCAGTACTTC. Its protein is CASSLAEQYF.

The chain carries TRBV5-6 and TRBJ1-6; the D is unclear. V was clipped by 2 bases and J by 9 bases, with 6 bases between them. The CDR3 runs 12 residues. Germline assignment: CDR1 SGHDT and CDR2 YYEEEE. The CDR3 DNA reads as TGTGCCAGCAGCTTCGGGAGTTCACCCCTCCACTTT. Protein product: CASSFGSSPLHF.

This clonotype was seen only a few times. CDR3 sequence (DNA): TGCGCCAGCAGCTTGGGACAGGGTCAAAACATTCAGTACTTC. The encoded protein is CASSLGQGQNIQYF. The chain combines TRBV5-1 with TRBJ2-4, with 7 bases that match TRBD1. Germline CDR1 and CDR2: SGHRS and YFSETQ. The CDR3 runs 14 residues. J was trimmed by 5 bases and V by 0 bases; bases with no gene match: 2. Drawing the rest from reference TRBV5-1 and TRBJ2-4, the complete variable domain is KAGVTQTPRYLIKTRGQQVTLSCSPISGHRSVSWYQQTPGQGLQFLFEYFSETQRNKGNFPGRFSGRQFSNSRSEMNVSTLELGDSALYLCASSLGQGQNIQYFGAGTRLSVL.

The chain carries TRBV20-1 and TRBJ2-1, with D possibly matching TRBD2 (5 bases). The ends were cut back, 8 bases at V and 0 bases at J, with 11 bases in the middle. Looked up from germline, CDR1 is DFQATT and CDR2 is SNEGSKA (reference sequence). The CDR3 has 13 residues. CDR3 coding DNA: TGCAGTTTTGAGGGCATCTCCTACAATGAGCAGTTCTTC. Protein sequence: CSFEGISYNEQFF.

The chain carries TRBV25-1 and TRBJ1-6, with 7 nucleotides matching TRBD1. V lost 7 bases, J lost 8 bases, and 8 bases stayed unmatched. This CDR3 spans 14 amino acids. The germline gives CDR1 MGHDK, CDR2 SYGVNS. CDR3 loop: CASKRGGHYSPLHF. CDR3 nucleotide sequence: TGTGCCAGCAAACGAGGGGGCCACTATTCACCCCTCCACTTT.

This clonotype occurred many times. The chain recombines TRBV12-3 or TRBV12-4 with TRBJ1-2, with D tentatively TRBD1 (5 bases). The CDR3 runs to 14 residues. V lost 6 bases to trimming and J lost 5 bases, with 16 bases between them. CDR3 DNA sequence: TGTGCCAGCAGCTACGATAGTGGGACGTATGGCTACACCTTC. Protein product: CASSYDSGTYGYTF.

In nucleotides, the CDR3 is TGTGCCAGCTCACCACGGCACAACACTGAAGCTTTCTTT. As protein: CASSPRHNTEAFF. This sequence joins TRBV18 and TRBJ1-1; D is ambiguous. The CDR3 loop spans 13 amino acids. Germline V gene sequence: CDR1 KGHSH, CDR2 LQKENI. V dropped 1 base and J dropped 2 bases, with 5 bases sitting between them.

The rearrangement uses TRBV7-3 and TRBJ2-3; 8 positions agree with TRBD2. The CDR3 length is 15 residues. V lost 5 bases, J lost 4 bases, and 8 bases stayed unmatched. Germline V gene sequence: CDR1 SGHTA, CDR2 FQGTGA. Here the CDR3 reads CASSPRGGMADTQYF. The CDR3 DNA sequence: TGTGCCAGCAGCCCCCGGGGGGGGATGGCAGATACGCAGTATTTT. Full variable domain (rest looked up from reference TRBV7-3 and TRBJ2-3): GAGVSQTPSNKVTEKGKYVELRCDPISGHTALYWYRQSLGQGPEFLIYFQGTGAADDSGLPNDRFFAVRPEGSVSTLKIQRTERGDSAVYLCASSPRGGMADTQYFGPGTRLTVL.

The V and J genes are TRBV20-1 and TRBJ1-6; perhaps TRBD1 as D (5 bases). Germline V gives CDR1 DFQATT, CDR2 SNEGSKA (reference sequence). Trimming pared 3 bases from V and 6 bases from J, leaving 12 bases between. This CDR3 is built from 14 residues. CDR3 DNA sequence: TGCAGTGCTAGGCTTGGGGCAAGTAATTCACCCCTCCACTTT. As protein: CSARLGASNSPLHF.

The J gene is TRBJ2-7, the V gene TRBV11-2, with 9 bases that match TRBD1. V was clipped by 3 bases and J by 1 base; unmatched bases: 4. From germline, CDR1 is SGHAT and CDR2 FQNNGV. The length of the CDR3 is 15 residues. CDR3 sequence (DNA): TGTGCCAGCAGCTTGCCGGGACAGGGATCCTACGAGCAGTACTTC. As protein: CASSLPGQGSYEQYF.

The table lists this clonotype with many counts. CDR3 in DNA: TGTGCCAGCAGACTATTTGGGGAGGGCACCACTGAAGCTTTCTTT. It is translated as CASRLFGEGTTEAFF. J is TRBJ1-1 and V is TRBV12-3 or TRBV12-4; D is ambiguous. V was pared by 6 bases and J by 4 bases, with 18 bases between. This CDR3 is built from 15 residues.

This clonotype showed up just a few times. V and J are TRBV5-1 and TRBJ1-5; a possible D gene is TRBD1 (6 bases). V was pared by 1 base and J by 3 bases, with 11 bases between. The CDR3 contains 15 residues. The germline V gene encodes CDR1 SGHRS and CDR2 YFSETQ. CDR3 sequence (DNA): TGCGCCAGCAGCTTGTCAGGGGACTTCAATCAGCCCCAGCATTTT. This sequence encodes CASSLSGDFNQPQHF.

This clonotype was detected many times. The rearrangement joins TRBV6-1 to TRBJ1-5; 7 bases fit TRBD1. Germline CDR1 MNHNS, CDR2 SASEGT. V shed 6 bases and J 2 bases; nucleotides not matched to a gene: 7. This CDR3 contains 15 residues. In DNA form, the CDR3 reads TGTGCCAGCAGGCCACAGGGGTCGGGCAATCAGCCCCAGCATTTT. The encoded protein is CASRPQGSGNQPQHF.

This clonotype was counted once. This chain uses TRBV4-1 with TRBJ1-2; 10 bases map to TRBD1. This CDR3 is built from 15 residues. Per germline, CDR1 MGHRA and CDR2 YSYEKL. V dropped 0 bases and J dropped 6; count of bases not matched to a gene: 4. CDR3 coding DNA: TGCGCCAGCAGCCAAGATAGCGACAGGGGGCATGGCTACACCTTC. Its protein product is CASSQDSDRGHGYTF.

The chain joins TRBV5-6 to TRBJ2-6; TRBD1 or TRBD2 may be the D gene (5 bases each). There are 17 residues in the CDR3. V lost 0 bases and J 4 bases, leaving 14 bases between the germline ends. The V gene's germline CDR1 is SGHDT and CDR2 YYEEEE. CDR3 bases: TGTGCCAGCAGCTTGGTGGATCGGGACCGGGGGGCCAACGTCCTGACTTTC. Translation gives CASSLVDRDRGANVLTF.

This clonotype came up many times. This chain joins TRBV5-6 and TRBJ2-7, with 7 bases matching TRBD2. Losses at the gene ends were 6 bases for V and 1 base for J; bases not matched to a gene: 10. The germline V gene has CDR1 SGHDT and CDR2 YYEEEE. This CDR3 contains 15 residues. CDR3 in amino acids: CASILSGGSSYEQYF. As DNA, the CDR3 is TGTGCCAGCATCCTGTCAGGCGGGAGTTCCTACGAGCAGTACTTC.

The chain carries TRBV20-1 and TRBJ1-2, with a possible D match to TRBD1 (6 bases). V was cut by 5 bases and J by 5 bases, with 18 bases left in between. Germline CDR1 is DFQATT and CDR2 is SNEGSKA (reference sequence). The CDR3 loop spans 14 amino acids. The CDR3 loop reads CSAQPGDGPYGYTF. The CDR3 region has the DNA TGCAGTGCTCAGCCAGGGGACGGACCTTATGGCTACACCTTC.

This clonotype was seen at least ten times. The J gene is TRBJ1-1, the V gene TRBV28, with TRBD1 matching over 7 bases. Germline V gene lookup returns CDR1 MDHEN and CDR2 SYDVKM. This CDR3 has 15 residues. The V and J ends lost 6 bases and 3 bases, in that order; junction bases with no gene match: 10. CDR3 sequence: CASSSHGQVHTEAFF. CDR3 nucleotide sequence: TGTGCCAGCAGCTCTCACGGACAGGTGCACACTGAAGCTTTCTTT.

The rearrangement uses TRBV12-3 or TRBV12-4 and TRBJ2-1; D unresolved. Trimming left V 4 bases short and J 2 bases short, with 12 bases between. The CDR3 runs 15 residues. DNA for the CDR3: TGTGCCAGCAGTTCCCAGCGAGAACCCTACAATGAGCAGTTCTTC. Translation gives CASSSQREPYNEQFF.

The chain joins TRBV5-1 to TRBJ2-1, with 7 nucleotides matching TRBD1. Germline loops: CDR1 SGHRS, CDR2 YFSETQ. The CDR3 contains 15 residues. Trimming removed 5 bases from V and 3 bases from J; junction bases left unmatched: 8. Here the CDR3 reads CASRSPGTDYNEQFF. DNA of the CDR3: TGCGCCAGCAGAAGTCCCGGGACAGACTACAATGAGCAGTTCTTC.